These 6 T cell receptor beta chains were all obtained from the same sample, sequenced in a study of blood T cell repertoires in COVID-19. The method was immunoSEQ multiplex PCR; TCRdb's version includes in-frame clones alone and lacks a portion of them. The sample has about 440,000 clones, approximately 90% seen once. Specimen: peripheral blood. Receptors originate from a woman between 45 and 65 years old with COVID-19, enrolled during active disease.

The rearrangement joins TRBV5-4 to TRBJ2-2; 11 positions agree with TRBD1. The germline CDR1 and CDR2 sequences are SGHNT and YYREEE (reference sequence). Germline trimming cut 4 bases from V and 7 bases from J; bases unmatched to any gene: 6. This CDR3 has 15 amino acids. The CDR3: CASSPGQGAGGELFF. CDR3 in DNA: TGTGCCAGCAGCCCCGGACAGGGGGCCGGCGGGGAGCTGTTTTTT.

This rearrangement joins TRBV27 to TRBJ2-1; 9 nucleotides align to TRBD1. The CDR3 contains 14 residues. V was pared by 6 bases and J by 6 bases, with 6 bases of the junction left unmatched. Looked up from germline, CDR1 is MNHEY and CDR2 is SMNVEV (reference sequence). CDR3 bases: TGTGCCAGCAGAGGGGGGACAGGGCTCAATGAGCAGTTCTTC. This sequence encodes CASRGGTGLNEQFF.

This clone appeared once. The chain carries TRBV5-4 and TRBJ2-3, with D uncertain. V gave up 0 bases and J gave up 4 bases, with 9 bases separating them. This CDR3 comprises 14 residues. Germline assignment: CDR1 SGHNT and CDR2 YYREEE (reference sequence). For the CDR3, the DNA is TGTGCCAGCAGCTTGGGGCACCAAGCAGATACGCAGTATTTT. This codes for CASSLGHQADTQYF.

The genes are TRBV7-8 and TRBJ1-5; a weak D match, TRBD1 (5 bases). This CDR3 has 17 amino acids. Trimming left V 0 bases short and J 0 bases short, with 12 bases between. CDR1 SGHVS and CDR2 FQNEAQ come from the germline V gene. CDR3 protein: CASSLAGLRTSNQPQHF. In DNA, the CDR3 is TGTGCCAGCAGCTTAGCGGGGCTCAGGACTAGCAATCAGCCCCAGCATTTT.

The gene calls are TRBV11-2 and TRBJ1-2, with D unresolved. The CDR3 totals 14 residues. Trimming stripped 5 bases from V and 5 bases from J, with 15 bases between. Germline CDR1 reads SGHAT; CDR2 reads FQNNGV. This CDR3 reads CASSQSGSGYGYTF. The CDR3 DNA reads as TGTGCCAGCAGCCAGTCGGGAAGCGGGTATGGCTACACCTTC.

In its sample, this clone was seen a few times. This rearrangement joins TRBV19 to TRBJ1-5, with a possible D match to TRBD1 (5 bases). The CDR3 runs to 13 residues. Trimming removed 10 bases from V and 7 bases from J, with 17 bases in between. Germline CDR1 is LNHDA and CDR2 is SQIVND (reference sequence). The CDR3 loop is CAISWGVGQPQHF. CDR3 DNA sequence: TGTGCCATTTCATGGGGGGTCGGACAGCCCCAGCATTTT. Looking up the rest from reference TRBV19 and TRBJ1-5 gives the full variable domain: DGGITQSPKYLFRKEGQNVTLSCEQNLNHDAMYWYRQDPGQGLRLIYYSQIVNDFQKGDIAEGYSVSREKKESFPLTVTSAQKNPTAFYLCAISWGVGQPQHFGDGTRLSIL.